The entry that follows covers one TCR beta chain sequence. The record originates from a study of T-cell reconstitution after alpha-beta-depleted transplantation in children. Trimming pared 6 bases from V and 2 bases from J, leaving 8 bases between. The germline gives CDR1 MNHEY, CDR2 SVGEGT. This CDR3 region has 13 residues. Unique molecular identifiers were used to barcode this TCRbeta library. TCRdb recomputed calls from the PCR reads with MiXCR, one row per CDR3 protein. The sample has approximately 400,000 distinct CDR3 sequences; approximately 11% are singletons. The clonotype comes from a human donor who donated a stem cell graft to a child with acute myeloid leukemia. Source: PBMCs from the stem cell graft donor, taken from the stem cell graft. J is TRBJ2-1 and V is TRBV6-2 or TRBV6-3; D not certain. This CDR3 reads CASSRLTYNEQFF. CDR3 DNA sequence: TGTGCCAGCAGCCGACTCACCTACAATGAGCAGTTCTTC.